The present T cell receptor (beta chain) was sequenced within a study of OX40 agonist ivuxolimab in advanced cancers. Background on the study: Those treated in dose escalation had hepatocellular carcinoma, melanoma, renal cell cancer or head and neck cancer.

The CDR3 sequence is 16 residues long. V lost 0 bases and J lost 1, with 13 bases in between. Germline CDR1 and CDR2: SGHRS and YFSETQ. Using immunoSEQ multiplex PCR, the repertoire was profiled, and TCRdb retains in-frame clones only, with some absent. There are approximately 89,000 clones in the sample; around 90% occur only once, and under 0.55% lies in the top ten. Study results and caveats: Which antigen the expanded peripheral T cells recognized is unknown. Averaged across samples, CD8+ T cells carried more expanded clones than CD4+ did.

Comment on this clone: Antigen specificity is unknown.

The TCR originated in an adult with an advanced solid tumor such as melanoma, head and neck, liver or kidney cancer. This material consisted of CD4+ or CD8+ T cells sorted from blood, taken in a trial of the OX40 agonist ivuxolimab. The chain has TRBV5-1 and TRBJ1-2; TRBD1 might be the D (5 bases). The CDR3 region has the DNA TGCGCCAGCAGCTTGGGGGCAGGGCGAGGTAACTATGGCTACACCTTC. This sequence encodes CASSLGAGRGNYGYTF.